This TCR beta chain was profiled in a study of T cells in women clearing cervical HPV infection. Study-wide context: For cases, blood was sampled a median about 140 days after lesion detection, interquartile range about 90 to 200 days.

This CDR3 is built from 15 residues. Trimming took 1 base from V and 2 from J, leaving 13 bases between them. CDR1 GTSNPN and CDR2 SVGIG come from the germline V gene (reference sequence). All participants had a single incident cervical HPV16 infection, and prevalent HPV16 infections were excluded. Cervical HPV DNA detected by MY09/MY11 PCR, typed by dot-blot. Overall study results and limits: CIN3+ cases had significantly higher TCR richness than controls; evenness did not differ.

TCRdb's table, derived via immunoSEQ multiplex PCR, lists solely in-frame clones and lacks some. The sample data list 30,000 to 35,000 clones. Details on this clone: The antigen is not known. The CDR3 end is not reached by the read, which stops 3 residues before it; the germline J gene fills it in.

J is TRBJ2-3 and V is TRBV30; the D gene is possibly TRBD2 (5 bases). The sequence came from a woman aged 18 to 75 with a cervical HPV16 infection that either progressed to CIN3+ or cleared (not recorded which). Source material: blood buffy coat. CDR3 DNA, as far as it was read: TGTGCCTGGAGTGATGGACTTACCATCACAGATACG. Amino acids: CAWSDGLTITDT. The complete CDR3 protein is CAWSDGLTITDTQYF. The full variable domain, completed using reference TRBV30 and TRBJ2-3, is SQTIHQWPATLVQPVGSPLSLECTVEGTSNPNLYWYRQAAGRGLQLLFYSVGIGQISSEVPQNLSASRPQDRQFILSSKKLLLSDSGFYLCAWSDGLTITDTQYFGPGTRLTVL.